A single sample is the source of the 10 T cell receptor beta chains below, sequenced in a study of shared clonotypes between healthy human individuals. Method: immunoSEQ multiplex PCR; TCRdb's copy keeps in-frame clones and lacks some. The data show about 1.1 million clones, with 60% to 80% seen just once and almost 0.9% held by the top ten. The sample comprised memory CD4+ T cells from PBMCs. Subset indicated: CD45RA-negative fraction. The source of these receptors is a man between 18 and 35 years old in good health. Some clones in this sample may be carry-over from other donors' samples.

This clone showed up just a few times. The junction departs from the called germline gene at one end, perhaps through a read error. V usage is TRBV20-1 and J usage is TRBJ2-5; unclear D gene. CDR3 size: 11 residues. Germline CDR1 reads DFQATT; CDR2 reads SNEGSKA (reference sequence). The chain's CDR3 is CSAPGLEAQYF. The CDR3 bases are TGCAGTGCCCCGGGCTTAGAGGCCCAGTACTTC.

The chain uses TRBV7-8 and TRBJ1-1; D is undetermined. The CDR3 totals 14 residues. The germline V gene encodes CDR1 SGHVS and CDR2 FQNEAQ. The V end lost 5 bases, the J end lost 0 bases, and 10 bases lay between the germline ends. The CDR3 region is CASSGDMMNTEAFF. CDR3 nucleotide sequence: TGTGCCAGCAGCGGCGATATGATGAACACTGAAGCTTTCTTT.

The chain couples TRBV14 to TRBJ2-7; D possibly corresponds to TRBD1 (6 bases). V was trimmed by 4 bases and J by 6 bases, leaving 16 bases between them. CDR3 length equals 14 residues. Germline CDR1 and CDR2: SGHDN and FVKESK. The CDR3 spells CASSLRQAETEQYF. CDR3 DNA sequence: TGTGCCAGCAGCCTAAGACAGGCCGAAACCGAGCAGTACTTC.

The genes are TRBV10-3 and TRBJ2-2; the match to TRBD2 covers 8 bases. The length of the CDR3 is 15 residues. Germline loops: CDR1 ENHRY, CDR2 SYGVKD. J was trimmed by 6 bases and V by 8 bases; bases with no gene match: 11. CDR3 in amino acids: CAISPGSGGPGELFF. CDR3 nucleotides: TGTGCCATCTCCCCGGGGTCGGGAGGGCCCGGGGAGCTGTTTTTT.

This clone was recorded only once. Germline and junction disagree at one end, which may indicate a read error. The chain employs TRBV7-3 and TRBJ2-7, with D perhaps matching TRBD1 (5 bases). The CDR3 runs 13 residues. The germline gives CDR1 SGHTA, CDR2 FQGTGA. As DNA, the CDR3 is TGTGCCAGCAGCTTAATAGGGGCCGAACTACGTTGCTTC. This sequence encodes CASSLIGAELRCF.

The rearrangement uses TRBV4-1 and TRBJ2-7; D unclear. The length of the CDR3 is 16 residues. Germline V gene lookup returns CDR1 MGHRA and CDR2 YSYEKL. The V and J ends lost 2 bases and 0 bases respectively, with 14 bases between them. As DNA, the CDR3 is TGCGCCAGCAGCCAACTCGGTCCCAAGAGCTCCTACGAGCAGTACTTC. Translated, it gives CASSQLGPKSSYEQYF.

The chain joins TRBV5-6 to TRBJ1-6; D perhaps matches TRBD1 (5 bases). Germline V lookup: CDR1 SGHDT, CDR2 YYEEEE. This CDR3 comprises 16 residues. Trimming left V 4 bases short and J 4 bases short, with 15 bases between. CDR3 sequence reads: CASSRGGTPYNSPLHF. The CDR3 DNA is TGTGCCAGCAGCCGTGGGGGGACCCCTTATAATTCACCCCTCCACTTT. Full variable domain (remainder filled in from reference TRBV5-6 and TRBJ1-6): DAGVTQSPTHLIKTRGQQVTLRCSPKSGHDTVSWYQQALGQGPQFIFQYYEEEERQRGNFPDRFSGHQFPNYSSELNVNALLLGDSALYLCASSRGGTPYNSPLHFGNGTRLTVT.

V gene TRBV2 combines with J gene TRBJ2-1, with D tentatively TRBD2 (6 bases). CDR1 and CDR2 (germline): SNHLY, FYNNEI. The CDR3 totals 14 residues. Trimming left V 7 bases short and J 10 bases short, with 20 bases between. This chain's CDR3 is CASTRETSLGEQFF. CDR3 nucleotides: TGTGCCAGCACCAGGGAGACTAGTTTGGGGGAGCAGTTCTTC.

This chain connects TRBV5-1 to TRBJ2-5; D is ambiguous. V lost 0 bases and J 0 bases, leaving 6 bases between the germline ends. The CDR3 extends over 14 amino acids. Germline CDR1 SGHRS, CDR2 YFSETQ. The CDR3 sequence: CASSLEANQETQYF. In nucleotides, the CDR3 is TGCGCCAGCAGCTTGGAGGCAAACCAAGAGACCCAGTACTTC.

The chain links TRBV15 to TRBJ2-5, with TRBD2 matching over 13 bases. Germline CDR1 LNHNV, CDR2 YYDKDF (reference sequence). The CDR3 is 17 residues long. V shed 3 bases, J shed 3 bases, and the junction held 7 bases outside the gene matches. In DNA form, the CDR3 reads TGTGCCACCAGCAGTGGACGGACTAGCGGGAGAGAAGAGACCCAGTACTTC. This gives the protein CATSSGRTSGREETQYF. Full variable domain (remainder filled in from reference TRBV15 and TRBJ2-5): DAMVIQNPRYQVTQFGKPVTLSCSQTLNHNVMYWYQQKSSQAPKLLFHYYDKDFNNEADTPDNFQSRRPNTSFCFLDIRSPGLGDTAMYLCATSSGRTSGREETQYFGPGTRLLVL.